One sample yielded the 22 T cell receptor beta chains listed below, sequenced in a study of blood T cell repertoires in COVID-19. Sequencing was performed with immunoSEQ multiplex PCR; in TCRdb, only in-frame clones are kept and a portion is missing. The table includes some 57,000 clones, about 79% detected once. The material sequenced was peripheral blood. Receptor source: a man older than 75 with COVID-19, enrolled during active disease.

The DNA of the CDR3 is TGCGCCAGCAGCTTAGACACACAGAACACTGAAGCTTTCTTT. It is translated as CASSLDTQNTEAFF. This chain connects TRBV5-1 to TRBJ1-1; no clear D. CDR1 is SGHRS, CDR2 YFSETQ, per germline. CDR3 size: 14 residues. V lost 2 bases and J 1 base, leaving 9 bases between the germline ends.

J is TRBJ1-3 and V is TRBV7-2, with D perhaps matching TRBD1 (6 bases). The CDR3 runs to 16 residues. V was trimmed by 5 bases and J by 0 bases, leaving 14 bases between them. Germline-derived CDR1 and CDR2 are SGHTA and FQGNSA. For the CDR3, the DNA is TGTGCCAGCAGCACCTTAGGACAGAGCTCTGGAAACACCATATATTTT. This translates into CASSTLGQSSGNTIYF.

This clone was recorded a few times. V and J are TRBV4-1 and TRBJ1-3, with D uncertain. V was shortened by 0 bases and J by 4 bases, with 13 bases between the two germline ends. The length of the CDR3 is 16 residues. Germline CDR1 reads MGHRA; CDR2 reads YSYEKL. CDR3 nucleotide sequence: TGCGCCAGCAGCCAAGATAGGAGGGTTGGAGGAAACACCATATATTTT. Amino acid sequence: CASSQDRRVGGNTIYF.

The chain is built from TRBV5-1 and TRBJ2-2; 10 bases are a match to TRBD2. CDR3 length: 16 residues. V lost 0 bases to trimming and J lost 2 bases; unmatched junction nucleotides: 1. Germline V lookup: CDR1 SGHRS, CDR2 YFSETQ. The CDR3 DNA reads TGCGCCAGCAGCTTGGGACTAGCGGGTAACACCGGGGAGCTGTTTTTT. Translating it yields CASSLGLAGNTGELFF. Full variable domain (remainder filled in from reference TRBV5-1 and TRBJ2-2): KAGVTQTPRYLIKTRGQQVTLSCSPISGHRSVSWYQQTPGQGLQFLFEYFSETQRNKGNFPGRFSGRQFSNSRSEMNVSTLELGDSALYLCASSLGLAGNTGELFFGEGSRLTVL.

The chain is built from TRBV27 and TRBJ2-6; 9 bases agree with TRBD2. The CDR3 length is 16 residues. The ends lost 7 bases at V and 2 bases at J; junction bases unmatched: 6. Looked up from germline, CDR1 is MNHEY and CDR2 is SMNVEV (reference sequence). In DNA, the CDR3 is TGTGCCAGCAAGAACCTAGCGGGGCCTGGGGCCAACGTCCTGACTTTC. It is translated as CASKNLAGPGANVLTF.

This clone has only a few counts. The chain carries TRBV27 and TRBJ2-1; 7 bases match TRBD2. Germline V lookup: CDR1 MNHEY, CDR2 SMNVEV (reference sequence). CDR3 length equals 14 residues. Trimming removed 7 bases from V and 5 bases from J; junction bases left unmatched: 8. CDR3 DNA: TGTGCCAGCAAACTGGCGGGAGCGCACAATGAGCAGTTCTTC. It is translated as CASKLAGAHNEQFF.

The rearrangement uses TRBV11-2 and TRBJ1-1; D uncertain. Germline CDR1 and CDR2: SGHAT and FQNNGV. The CDR3 contains 13 residues. V lost 3 bases to trimming and J lost 1 base, with 6 bases between them. The CDR3 region is CASSFSENTEAFF. CDR3 bases: TGTGCCAGCAGCTTTTCAGAGAACACTGAAGCTTTCTTT.

V usage is TRBV28 and J usage is TRBJ1-2, with 7 bases matching TRBD1. This CDR3 has 15 residues. Germline V lookup: CDR1 MDHEN, CDR2 SYDVKM. The V segment lost 2 bases and the J segment 10 bases; nucleotides outside the gene matches: 13. CDR3 region: CASSLTRQGRPFYTF. CDR3 sequence (DNA): TGTGCCAGCAGTTTAACCAGACAGGGTCGCCCCTTCTACACCTTC.

The V gene is TRBV11-2, the J gene TRBJ1-1; 8 nucleotides match TRBD1. V was pared by 4 bases and J by 6 bases, with 7 bases of the junction left unmatched. Germline CDR1 is SGHAT and CDR2 is FQNNGV. This CDR3 is 14 amino acids long. CDR3 DNA sequence: TGTGCCAGCAGCTGGGACAGGAGAAGGGCTGAAGCTTTCTTT. This encodes CASSWDRRRAEAFF.

Only a few counts were recorded for this clone. V usage is TRBV10-3 and J usage is TRBJ2-4; 10 bases line up with TRBD1. J gave up 5 bases and V 2 bases, and 3 bases lay outside the gene matches. The CDR3 is 15 amino acids. Germline CDR1 reads ENHRY; CDR2 reads SYGVKD. The CDR3 DNA is TGTGCCATCAGTGAGGACAGGGGGCCTCAAAACATTCAGTACTTC. Residues: CAISEDRGPQNIQYF.

The rearrangement uses TRBV30 and TRBJ2-7, with 11 bases fitting TRBD1. J was trimmed by 4 bases and V by 6 bases; bases with no gene match: 11. Looked up from germline, CDR1 is GTSNPN and CDR2 is SVGIG (reference sequence). The CDR3 has 15 amino acids. The CDR3 region is CACNFGGTGGYEQYF. Here the CDR3 DNA reads TGTGCCTGCAACTTTGGAGGGACAGGGGGTTACGAGCAGTACTTC.

V gene TRBV15 combines with J gene TRBJ1-6; D unresolved. The germline CDR1 and CDR2 sequences are LNHNV and YYDKDF (reference sequence). V was pared by 1 base and J by 5 bases, with 9 bases between. The CDR3 length is 15 residues. Here the CDR3 reads CATSRVGSNNSPLHF. DNA of the CDR3: TGTGCCACCAGCAGAGTGGGCAGCAATAATTCACCCCTCCACTTT.

This chain connects TRBV5-4 to TRBJ2-1; possible D gene TRBD2, 6 bases. V was clipped by 3 bases and J by 4 bases, with 14 bases between them. This CDR3 has 15 residues. Per the germline V gene, CDR1 is SGHNT and CDR2 is YYREEE (reference sequence). Here the CDR3 reads CASSWRGVSYNEQFF. Written as DNA, the CDR3 is TGTGCCAGCAGCTGGCGGGGCGTCTCTTACAATGAGCAGTTCTTC.

The V and J genes are TRBV28 and TRBJ1-2; 10 bases are shared with TRBD1. Germline CDR1 is MDHEN and CDR2 is SYDVKM. The length of the CDR3 is 16 residues. With V trimmed by 5 bases and J by 4 bases, 10 bases remained unmatched. CDR3 sequence reads: CASSPGTGDRRYGYTF. CDR3 nucleotides: TGTGCCAGCAGTCCCGGGACAGGGGATCGCCGCTATGGCTACACCTTC.

The sample holds a few counts of this clone. The chain has TRBV6-5 and TRBJ1-2; D possibly corresponds to TRBD1 (5 bases). This CDR3 comprises 13 residues. Germline V lookup: CDR1 MNHEY, CDR2 SVGAGI. V was shortened by 6 bases and J by 0 bases, with 8 bases between the two germline ends. The CDR3 region is CASRSTANYGYTF. The CDR3 bases are TGTGCCAGCAGATCGACAGCTAACTATGGCTACACCTTC.

The V and J genes are TRBV7-9 and TRBJ1-6; D remains unclear. The CDR3 is 14 amino acids. V was pared by 1 base and J by 8 bases, with 9 bases between. Germline values: CDR1 SEHNR, CDR2 FQNEAQ (reference sequence). The CDR3 coding sequence is TGTGCCAGCAGCTTAGAACAACCAGATTCACCCCTCCACTTT. Its translation is CASSLEQPDSPLHF.

This chain uses TRBV18 with TRBJ2-1, with 12 nucleotides matching TRBD2. This CDR3 region has 20 residues. V lost 3 bases to trimming and J lost 1 base; unmatched junction nucleotides: 13. CDR1 is KGHSH and CDR2 is LQKENI in the germline V gene. CDR3 region: CASSPASGGAPGESYNEQFF. The DNA of the CDR3 is TGTGCCAGCTCACCTGCTAGCGGGGGGGCCCCAGGAGAGTCCTACAATGAGCAGTTCTTC.

The chain recombines TRBV28 with TRBJ1-5, with a weak D call TRBD1 (6 bases). V lost 2 bases, J lost 5 bases, and 19 bases lay in between. Germline CDR1 reads MDHEN; CDR2 reads SYDVKM. This CDR3 is built from 17 residues. Here the CDR3 reads CASSLKKAGVFYQPQHF. The CDR3 DNA reads as TGTGCCAGCAGTTTAAAAAAGGCAGGGGTTTTTTATCAGCCCCAGCATTTT.

The chain couples TRBV7-8 to TRBJ2-3; D gene unclear. Germline V gene data show CDR1 as SGHVS and CDR2 as FQNEAQ. V dropped 5 bases and J dropped 3 bases, with 18 bases sitting between them. The CDR3 is 16 amino acids. The CDR3 DNA follows: TGTGCCAGCAGCCCCCGACCAGGCCGCTTAACAGATACGCAGTATTTT. It is translated as CASSPRPGRLTDTQYF.

This chain uses TRBV3-1 (or the pseudogene TRBV3-2) with TRBJ1-2; D possibly corresponds to TRBD1 (6 bases). Germline V CDR1 and CDR2: LGHDT, YNNKEL (reference sequence). V was trimmed by 10 bases and J by 4 bases, leaving 25 bases between them. The CDR3 covers 16 residues. CDR3 coding DNA: TGTGCCAATAACTCACTTTTAGACAGGAGGTGCTATGGCTACACCTTC. Protein sequence: CANNSLLDRRCYGYTF.

The chain is built from TRBV18 and TRBJ2-2, with D perhaps matching TRBD2 (5 bases). The CDR3 is 13 residues long. The V end lost 6 bases, the J end lost 4 bases, and 9 bases lay between the germline ends. Germline V gene data show CDR1 as KGHSH and CDR2 as LQKENI. The CDR3 sequence: CASSPRGTGELFF. The CDR3 DNA is TGTGCCAGCTCGCCCCGGGGCACCGGGGAGCTGTTTTTT.

The rearrangement links TRBV19 to TRBJ2-1; the match to TRBD2 covers 12 bases. Trimming removed 6 bases from V and 4 bases from J; junction bases left unmatched: 4. Germline V gene sequence: CDR1 LNHDA, CDR2 SQIVND (reference sequence). This CDR3 has 15 amino acids. This chain's CDR3 is CASRQTSGGYNEQFF. In DNA form, the CDR3 reads TGTGCCAGTAGGCAGACTAGCGGGGGATACAATGAGCAGTTCTTC.